This T cell receptor beta chain was recorded in a study of cytomegalovirus exposure and HLA in healthy donors. General study findings and limits: TCR beta chains numbering 164 were designated cytomegalovirus-associated. A few chains tied to CMV proved CMV antigen-specific in vitro. A likely sequencing artifact accounted for one observed cluster of highly shared sequence variants.

J was trimmed by 4 bases and V by 5 bases; bases with no gene match: 8. The V gene's germline CDR1 is SGHTA and CDR2 FQGNSA. The CDR3 runs 15 residues. The PCR made use of 60 Vbeta and 13 Jbeta primers. TCRdb's copy holds only in-frame clones and misses some; the assay was immunoSEQ multiplex PCR. Among around 120,000 clones listed, around 67% were seen once. In regard to this clone: What it binds is not known.

The source of this sequence is a woman aged 40-49 years in good health and CMV-seronegative. This rearrangement joins TRBV7-2 to TRBJ1-1; 9 nucleotides line up with TRBD1. The sequenced sample was PBMCs. CDR3 coding DNA: TGTGCCAGCAGCGCAACAGGGGGCGCGGGCACTGAAGCTTTCTTT. Encoded protein: CASSATGGAGTEAFF.